Shown below are 22 T cell receptor beta chains from a single sample sequenced in a study of PD-1 blockade in classical Hodgkin lymphoma. There was relapse after autologous stem cell transplantation in every patient, and there was variation in brentuximab vedotin exposure. Profiled with immunoSEQ multiplex PCR; TCRdb holds only in-frame clones, not every one. This sample has 60,000 or so clones, with roughly 90% found just once. This specimen was peripheral blood mononuclear cells (PBMCs), taken at baseline. These receptors all stem from a human donor with classical Hodgkin lymphoma.

This chain uses TRBV18 with TRBJ2-5; TRBD1 aligns across 9 bases. The CDR3 sequence is 15 residues long. CDR1 and CDR2 (germline): KGHSH, LQKENI. Unmatched junction bases numbered 6, after V lost 3 bases and J lost 4 bases. The DNA for the CDR3 is TGTGCCAGCTCACCCCGTACAGGGGGCGCAGAGACCCAGTACTTC. It codes for CASSPRTGGAETQYF.

The chain joins TRBV4-1 to TRBJ1-1; D gene ambiguous. V lost 4 bases to trimming and J lost 5 bases, with 8 bases between them. The CDR3 sequence is 12 residues long. Germline lookup yields CDR1 MGHRA and CDR2 YSYEKL. The CDR3 DNA reads as TGCGCCAGCAGCCCTACCGGGACTGAAGCTTTCTTT. Residues: CASSPTGTEAFF.

V usage is TRBV10-3 and J usage is TRBJ2-1, with D unresolved. This CDR3 contains 13 residues. V lost 4 bases and J 7 bases, leaving 11 bases between the germline ends. CDR1 is ENHRY, CDR2 SYGVKD, per germline. The CDR3 coding sequence is TGTGCCATCAGTGGCGCTCAACTTAATGAGCAGTTCTTC. This codes for CAISGAQLNEQFF.

The CDR3 bases are TGTGCCAGCAGCCAGGAGTGGCGGACCCAGTACTTC. Amino acid sequence: CASSQEWRTQYF. The chain is built from TRBV14 and TRBJ2-5; the D is unclear. Between the trimmed V and J ends, which lost 3 bases and 7 bases, there was a span of 9 bases. Germline V gives CDR1 SGHDN, CDR2 FVKESK. The CDR3 runs 12 residues.

The chain links TRBV28 to TRBJ1-5; no firm D call. In germline, CDR1 is MDHEN, CDR2 SYDVKM. Trimming stripped 3 bases from V and 0 bases from J, with 15 bases between. CDR3 size: 17 residues. DNA of the CDR3: TGTGCCAGCAGTTTCCCCCCGACGGGATATAGCAATCAGCCCCAGCATTTT. Translated: CASSFPPTGYSNQPQHF.

The rearrangement links TRBV14 to TRBJ1-1; D is undetermined. This CDR3 comprises 13 residues. Germline CDR1 and CDR2: SGHDN and FVKESK. V lost 4 bases to trimming and J lost 0 bases, with 6 bases between them. CDR3 nucleotides: TGTGCCAGCAGCCGCCATTTGAACACTGAAGCTTTCTTT. Amino acids: CASSRHLNTEAFF.

This clone was seen once. This chain connects TRBV6-1 to TRBJ2-5, with D possibly matching TRBD1 (6 bases). The CDR3 has 12 amino acids. V lost 5 bases to trimming and J lost 3 bases, with 7 bases between them. Looked up from germline, CDR1 is MNHNS and CDR2 is SASEGT. The DNA for the CDR3 is TGTGCCAGCAGTCACAGGGAAGAGACCCAGTACTTC. Its protein is CASSHREETQYF.

The CDR3 sequence is CASSQVLVSVFGTEAFF. The CDR3 DNA sequence: TGCGCCAGCAGCCAAGTTCTCGTCAGCGTTTTTGGCACTGAAGCTTTCTTT. The chain joins TRBV4-1 to TRBJ1-1; D is unclear. Germline V gene data show CDR1 as MGHRA and CDR2 as YSYEKL. The V and J ends lost 1 base and 4 bases respectively, with 19 bases between them. This CDR3 contains 17 residues.

The rearrangement uses TRBV2 and TRBJ1-1, with 11 bases aligning to TRBD1. The V segment lost 4 bases and the J segment 5 bases; nucleotides outside the gene matches: 6. Germline CDR1 SNHLY, CDR2 FYNNEI. The CDR3 loop spans 15 amino acids. In DNA, the CDR3 is TGTGCCAGCAGTGTTGTGGACAGGGGGCATACTGAAGCTTTCTTT. As protein: CASSVVDRGHTEAFF.

V gene TRBV9 combines with J gene TRBJ1-1; no firm D call. The CDR3 has 11 residues. Germline V gene sequence: CDR1 SGDLS, CDR2 YYNGEE. V dropped 1 base and J dropped 7 bases, with 5 bases sitting between them. CDR3 coding DNA: TGTGCCAGCAGCGTAAGGAGTGAAGCTTTCTTT. Amino acid sequence: CASSVRSEAFF. The whole variable domain, filled in from reference TRBV9 and TRBJ1-1, reads DSGVTQTPKHLITATGQRVTLRCSPRSGDLSVYWYQQSLDQGLQFLIQYYNGEERAKGNILERFSAQQFPDLHSELNLSSLELGDSALYFCASSVRSEAFFGQGTRLTVV.

This chain connects TRBV29-1 to TRBJ2-7; 7 bases map to TRBD1. Trimming at V came to 5 bases and at J to 6 bases, leaving 7 bases not matched to a gene. CDR1 SQVTM and CDR2 ANQGSEA come from the germline V gene. The CDR3 runs to 12 residues. Written as DNA, the CDR3 is TGCAGCGTTTCTGACAGGGTTCGCGAGCAGTACTTC. Encoded protein: CSVSDRVREQYF.

The chain combines TRBV20-1 with TRBJ2-7; D is possibly TRBD1 or TRBD2 (5 bases each). Germline V CDR1 and CDR2: DFQATT, SNEGSKA (reference sequence). CDR3 length equals 11 residues. The V end lost 6 bases, the J end lost 2 bases, and 8 bases lay between the germline ends. The CDR3 loop is CSAPGPYEQYF. The CDR3 region has the DNA TGCAGTGCCCCGGGACCCTACGAGCAGTACTTC.

The gene calls are TRBV19 and TRBJ2-5, with 7 positions matching TRBD1. The CDR3 length is 15 residues. V lost 4 bases, J lost 4 bases, and 9 bases stayed unmatched. Looked up from germline, CDR1 is LNHDA and CDR2 is SQIVND (reference sequence). The DNA of the CDR3 is TGTGCCAGTAGTAGCCGGGACAGAGACTTAGAGACCCAGTACTTC. Encoded protein: CASSSRDRDLETQYF.

This chain joins TRBV27 and TRBJ1-2, with 9 bases lining up with TRBD1. The V gene's germline CDR1 is MNHEY and CDR2 SMNVEV (reference sequence). CDR3 length: 17 amino acids. After removal of 2 bases from V and 7 bases from J, the junction contained 14 bases not matched to a gene. CDR3 amino acids: CASSLGGPDRGFSGYTF. The CDR3 nucleotides are TGTGCCAGCAGTTTAGGAGGGCCAGACAGGGGGTTTTCTGGCTACACCTTC.

CDR3 loop: CATSRDNGGYEAFF. CDR3 nucleotides: TGTGCCACCAGCAGAGATAATGGAGGGTACGAAGCTTTCTTT. The V call is TRBV15, the J call TRBJ1-1; D gene ambiguous. Per germline, CDR1 LNHNV and CDR2 YYDKDF (reference sequence). This CDR3 contains 14 residues. Deletions cut 0 bases from V and 8 bases from J, with 13 bases between. Drawing the rest from reference TRBV15 and TRBJ1-1, the complete variable domain is DAMVIQNPRYQVTQFGKPVTLSCSQTLNHNVMYWYQQKSSQAPKLLFHYYDKDFNNEADTPDNFQSRRPNTSFCFLDIRSPGLGDTAMYLCATSRDNGGYEAFFGQGTRLTVV.

This sequence joins TRBV27 and TRBJ2-3; D is possibly TRBD1 or TRBD2 (6 bases each). V dropped 8 bases and J dropped 5 bases, with 11 bases sitting between them. The germline gives CDR1 MNHEY, CDR2 SMNVEV (reference sequence). CDR3 length equals 12 residues. The CDR3 DNA reads as TGTGCCAGCGGTAGGGGGGTAGATACGCAGTATTTT. This sequence encodes CASGRGVDTQYF.

The rearrangement links TRBV11-2 to TRBJ2-5, with D tentatively TRBD1 (5 bases). V gave up 5 bases and J gave up 5 bases, with 18 bases separating them. Germline V gene data show CDR1 as SGHAT and CDR2 as FQNNGV. This CDR3 comprises 15 residues. The CDR3 DNA sequence: TGTGCCAGCAGCCCGCCCAGAAGGGGTACGGAGACCCAGTACTTC. Protein sequence: CASSPPRRGTETQYF.

The gene calls are TRBV19 and TRBJ2-1; D is unresolved. The V and J ends lost 4 bases and 0 bases respectively, with 7 bases between them. The CDR3 spans 14 residues. Germline assignment: CDR1 LNHDA and CDR2 SQIVND (reference sequence). CDR3 loop: CASSRSSSYNEQFF. The CDR3 DNA reads TGTGCCAGTAGTAGGAGTAGCTCCTACAATGAGCAGTTCTTC.

V gene TRBV5-1 combines with J gene TRBJ1-1; D is ambiguous. The CDR3 contains 13 residues. Between the trimmed V and J ends, which lost 0 bases and 1 base, there was a span of 4 bases. CDR1 and CDR2 from the germline V gene are SGHRS and YFSETQ. The CDR3 DNA reads TGCGCCAGCAGCTTGGGGGAGAACACTGAAGCTTTCTTT. This sequence encodes CASSLGENTEAFF.

The chain couples TRBV10-3 to TRBJ2-1, with unresolved D. The CDR3 has 14 amino acids. Germline CDR1 reads ENHRY; CDR2 reads SYGVKD. V lost 4 bases, J lost 0 bases, and 7 bases lay in between. Here the CDR3 DNA reads TGTGCCATCAGTGTTTACAGCTCCTACAATGAGCAGTTCTTC. Translation: CAISVYSSYNEQFF.

The rearrangement uses TRBV6-1 and TRBJ2-1, with 7 bases matching TRBD2. Germline loops: CDR1 MNHNS, CDR2 SASEGT. Trimming removed 0 bases from V and 5 bases from J; junction bases left unmatched: 7. The CDR3 spans 16 residues. CDR3: CASSEAWTRGDNEQFF. CDR3 DNA sequence: TGTGCCAGCAGTGAAGCGTGGACTAGGGGCGACAATGAGCAGTTCTTC.

The chain employs TRBV2 and TRBJ1-2, with 11 bases aligning to TRBD1. Trimming at V came to 7 bases and at J to 5 bases, leaving 9 bases not matched to a gene. Germline values: CDR1 SNHLY, CDR2 FYNNEI. There are 15 residues in the CDR3. The DNA of the CDR3 is TGTGCCAGCACCAAATCTGGACAGGGGGCGTATGGCTACACCTTC. It encodes CASTKSGQGAYGYTF.